Listed below are T cell receptor beta chains from one sample, sequenced in a study of long-term antiretroviral therapy in people with HIV. Here immunoSEQ multiplex PCR was the method, and the copy in TCRdb shows in-frame clones only, minus some. Among some 25,000 clones listed, 70% to 85% were seen once. The sample was unsorted PBMCs, taken 0.7 years before starting antiretroviral therapy. These receptor sequences come from a man aged 25 to 45 with HIV. Each CDR3 is given with its conserved first and last residue. The D gene is left open where the match is weak. Some rows have no size entry. The others give once, few or many, or a class for an expanded clone.

v_gene,d_gene,abundance,j_gene,CDR3nt,CDR3aa
TRBV7-9,-,-,TRBJ1-2,TGTGCCAGCAGCCCGGACACAAGAAGTGGCTACACCTTC,CASSPDTRSGYTF
TRBV6-5,-,-,TRBJ2-5,TGTGCCAGCAGTTATGCGAGGGGGTCGGGAGAGACCCAGTACTTC,CASSYARGSGETQYF
TRBV6-5,-,-,TRBJ2-3,TGTGCCAGCAGTCAACGGGGGCTGCAGTATTTT,CASSQRGLQYF
TRBV7-2,-,once,TRBJ2-1,TGTGCCAGCAGCTTAGCCTGGGACAATGAGCAGTTCTTC,CASSLAWDNEQFF
TRBV5-5,TRBD2,once,TRBJ2-5,TGTGCCAGCAGCTTCCGGGCGGGAGGTGCTGAGACCCAGTACTTC,CASSFRAGGAETQYF
TRBV28,-,-,TRBJ2-2,TGTGCCAGCAGACCCCGGGACACACTCAACACCGGGGAGCTGTTTTTT,CASRPRDTLNTGELFF
TRBV7-9,-,-,TRBJ2-7,TGTGCCAGCAGCCCGGTGGTAGTTGGGATTAAGGACGAGCAGTACTTC,CASSPVVVGIKDEQYF
TRBV7-2,-,-,TRBJ1-6,TGTGCCAGCAGCTTAGGGACACTAATTTCACCCCTCCACTTT,CASSLGTLISPLHF
TRBV6-1,-,-,TRBJ2-3,TGTGCCAGCAGTGAGACCTACACAGATACGCAGTATTTT,CASSETYTDTQYF
TRBV7-9,-,-,TRBJ2-1,TGTGCCAGCAGCTTTTTCGGGGGTGAGCAGTTCTTC,CASSFFGGEQFF
TRBV7-6,-,-,TRBJ1-4,TGTGCCAGCAGCTTAACCCCTACAACTAATGAAAAACTGTTTTTT,CASSLTPTTNEKLFF
TRBV27,-,-,TRBJ1-1,TGTGCCAGCAGTCCCCGGGCCCAAGGGACTGAAGCTTTCTTT,CASSPRAQGTEAFF
TRBV28,-,-,TRBJ1-5,TGTGCCAGCAGTTTATTGAGTAGCAATCAGCCCCAGCATTTT,CASSLLSSNQPQHF